Shown below are 32 T cell receptor beta chains from a single sample sequenced in a study of T cells in Graves' hyperthyroidism and ophthalmopathy. The CDR3 regions of TCR beta were amplified from RNA transcripts. HTBI primers were employed in a first-round RT-PCR of the TCR CDR3. Using its own MiXCR run on the multiplex PCR reads, TCRdb lists one record per CDR3 protein. Altogether fewer than 650,000 distinct CDR3 sequences are present, approximately 14% being singletons, with the ten largest covering approximately 6.4%. The sequencing sample was made of blood. All receptors derive from a young woman with Graves' ophthalmopathy.

About this clonotype itself: Since a much larger clone is just one base distant, this may be a read error. The J gene is TRBJ2-4, the V gene TRBV28; D is undetermined. Germline CDR1 MDHEN, CDR2 SYDVKM. This CDR3 region has 13 residues. The CDR3 bases are TGTGCCAGCAGTTTAGAGTATACAAACATTCAGCACTTC. It specifies CASSLEYTNIQHF.

V and J are TRBV24-1 and TRBJ1-3, with D possibly being TRBD1 (6 bases). CDR1 is KGHDR and CDR2 is SFDVKD in the germline V gene. CDR3 length equals 11 residues. V lost 4 bases and J lost 11, with 8 bases in between. For the CDR3, the DNA is TGTGCCACCAGTGAGGGGGGCCCCATATATTTT. Translation gives CATSEGGPIYF.

This clonotype was counted at least ten times. This sequence joins TRBV6-1 and TRBJ2-7, with 14 bases matching TRBD2. The germline gives CDR1 MNHNS, CDR2 SASEGT. This CDR3 region has 15 residues. The V and J ends lost 5 bases and 5 bases, in that order; junction bases with no gene match: 5. CDR3 loop: CASSQGLAGVHEQYF. The CDR3 DNA is TGTGCCAGCAGTCAGGGACTAGCGGGAGTCCACGAGCAGTACTTC.

The V gene is TRBV9, the J gene TRBJ2-3; 10 nucleotides align to TRBD2. The CDR3 spans 17 residues. V lost 0 bases and J lost 1; bases outside the gene matches: 5. Germline values: CDR1 SGDLS, CDR2 YYNGEE. In DNA form, the CDR3 reads TGTGCCAGCAGCGTAGTGGGAGCGGGAGGGTGCACAGATACGCAGTATTTT. Its translation is CASSVVGAGGCTDTQYF.

V and J are TRBV3-1 and TRBJ1-5, with TRBD1 matching over 8 bases. The germline V gene has CDR1 LGHDT and CDR2 YNNKEL (reference sequence). The CDR3 is made up of 16 amino acids. After removal of 1 base from V and 5 bases from J, the junction contained 7 bases not matched to a gene. The CDR3 DNA reads TGTGCCAGCAGCCAAGCCCCAGGGGGCAGAGATCAGCCCCAGCATTTT. Amino acid sequence: CASSQAPGGRDQPQHF.

This clonotype was counted only a few times. The chain employs TRBV6-6 and TRBJ2-7, with 8 positions matching TRBD1. V gave up 2 bases and J gave up 3 bases; unmatched junction bases: 3. Looked up from germline, CDR1 is MNHNY and CDR2 is SVGAGI (reference sequence). The CDR3 extends over 14 amino acids. The CDR3 DNA reads as TGTGCCAGCAGTTACCGGGGACAGGTCTACGAGCAGTACTTC. Amino acid sequence: CASSYRGQVYEQYF.

This clonotype was counted only a few times. The V and J genes are TRBV7-9 and TRBJ1-4; TRBD1 might be the D (5 bases). This CDR3 comprises 17 residues. The germline CDR1 and CDR2 sequences are SEHNR and FQNEAQ (reference sequence). Trimming cost V 1 base and J 7 bases, with 19 bases left between them. Written as DNA, the CDR3 is TGTGCCAGCAGCTTAGGCGCAAGCAGGGCCCCGGTTGAAAAACTGTTTTTT. Protein product: CASSLGASRAPVEKLFF.

This clonotype was seen at least ten times. This sequence joins TRBV24-1 and TRBJ2-3; D gene uncertain. Per the germline V gene, CDR1 is KGHDR and CDR2 is SFDVKD. The CDR3 runs 14 residues. Trimming took 2 bases from V and 2 from J, leaving 7 bases between them. CDR3: CATSDWPYTDTQYF. The CDR3 region has the DNA TGTGCCACCAGTGATTGGCCCTACACAGATACGCAGTATTTT.

This clonotype was picked up many times. This chain uses TRBV7-6 with TRBJ1-4, with 7 positions matching TRBD1. This CDR3 has 15 amino acids. Germline V gene lookup returns CDR1 SGHVS and CDR2 FNYEAQ. Trimming removed 3 bases from V and 5 bases from J; junction bases left unmatched: 6. The CDR3 coding sequence is TGTGCCAGCAGCTTGGGGGGACAGAAGAATGAAAAACTGTTTTTT. Protein product: CASSLGGQKNEKLFF.

At least ten counts were recorded for this clonotype. This chain joins TRBV30 and TRBJ2-5; TRBD1 agrees at 11 bases. The germline V gene has CDR1 GTSNPN and CDR2 SVGIG (reference sequence). V gave up 5 bases and J gave up 4 bases; unmatched junction bases: 3. This CDR3 contains 13 residues. CDR3 region: CAWGQGARETQYF. DNA for the CDR3: TGTGCCTGGGGACAGGGGGCGCGAGAGACCCAGTACTTC. The full variable domain, rest sourced from reference TRBV30 and TRBJ2-5, is SQTIHQWPATLVQPVGSPLSLECTVEGTSNPNLYWYRQAAGRGLQLLFYSVGIGQISSEVPQNLSASRPQDRQFILSSKKLLLSDSGFYLCAWGQGARETQYFGPGTRLLVL.

In its sample, this clonotype was seen many times. This rearrangement joins TRBV29-1 to TRBJ2-1; the match to TRBD2 covers 7 bases. J was trimmed by 6 bases and V by 6 bases; bases with no gene match: 11. Germline V gene sequence: CDR1 SQVTM, CDR2 ANQGSEA. This CDR3 has 14 residues. CDR3 sequence: CSVPQAGVPNEQFF. CDR3 DNA sequence: TGCAGCGTCCCCCAGGCGGGAGTTCCCAATGAGCAGTTCTTC.

This clonotype appeared many times. The chain is built from TRBV7-3 and TRBJ2-3, with D uncertain. V was cut by 3 bases and J by 6 bases, with 10 bases left in between. From germline, CDR1 is SGHTA and CDR2 FQGTGA. The CDR3 spans 13 residues. This CDR3 is CASSLNLWDTQYF. DNA of the CDR3: TGTGCCAGCAGCTTGAACCTCTGGGATACGCAGTATTTT.

The J gene is TRBJ2-2, the V gene TRBV19; D uncertain. Trimming removed 4 bases at V and 0 bases at J, with 6 bases between. CDR3 length equals 14 residues. From germline, CDR1 is LNHDA and CDR2 SQIVND (reference sequence). As DNA, the CDR3 is TGTGCCAGTAGTACGGCTGCGAACACCGGGGAGCTGTTTTTT. Protein: CASSTAANTGELFF.

This clonotype was observed a handful of times. The chain combines TRBV20-1 with TRBJ2-7; 7 bases align to TRBD2. CDR3 size: 16 residues. Per germline, CDR1 DFQATT and CDR2 SNEGSKA (reference sequence). With 6 bases clipped from V and 5 bases from J, the junction kept 19 bases outside the gene matches. CDR3 coding DNA: TGCAGTGCCCCTTTGGAGGGAGGGCTCATAGCAGACGAGCAGTACTTC. Residues: CSAPLEGGLIADEQYF.

This clonotype has at least ten counts. The CDR3 sequence is CASSLTTGDQPQHF. CDR3 DNA: TGTGCCAGCAGTCTAACAACAGGGGATCAGCCCCAGCATTTT. The chain uses TRBV27 and TRBJ1-5, with TRBD1 matching 7 bases. Germline CDR1 reads MNHEY; CDR2 reads SMNVEV (reference sequence). The V gene end was trimmed by 5 bases and the J gene end by 5 bases; junction bases not matched to a gene: 6. CDR3 length equals 14 residues.

At least ten counts were recorded for this clonotype. The chain links TRBV24-1 to TRBJ1-5, with D perhaps matching TRBD1 (5 bases). This CDR3 is 13 amino acids long. Germline values: CDR1 KGHDR, CDR2 SFDVKD. V lost 8 bases to trimming and J lost 3 bases, with 10 bases between them. This CDR3 is CATTRGPNQPQHF. For the CDR3, the DNA is TGTGCCACCACGAGGGGCCCCAATCAGCCCCAGCATTTT.

The V and J genes are TRBV4-1 and TRBJ2-2; D is tentatively TRBD1 or TRBD2 (5 bases each). Trimming stripped 0 bases from V and 7 bases from J, with 12 bases between. This CDR3 region has 15 residues. Germline V gene data show CDR1 as MGHRA and CDR2 as YSYEKL. Here the CDR3 reads CASSQEEWGRGELFF. The CDR3 nucleotides are TGCGCCAGCAGCCAAGAAGAGTGGGGACGCGGGGAGCTGTTTTTT.

The V gene is TRBV19, the J gene TRBJ2-1; unclear D gene. Germline CDR1 and CDR2: LNHDA and SQIVND (reference sequence). The CDR3 is 12 amino acids. Between the trimmed V and J ends, which lost 3 bases and 7 bases, there was a span of 7 bases. The CDR3 DNA reads as TGTGCCAGTAGTATTCCGGGTAATGAGCAGTTCTTC. Protein product: CASSIPGNEQFF.

This clonotype was seen a handful of times. This chain joins TRBV6-2 or TRBV6-3 and TRBJ1-2, with a possible D match to TRBD1 (5 bases). The CDR3 has 13 amino acids. V shed 5 bases and J shed 8 bases, with 15 bases lying between them. Germline-derived CDR1 and CDR2 are MNHEY and SVGEGT. This CDR3 is CASSLGGDGGYTF. CDR3 nucleotide sequence: TGTGCCAGCAGTCTTGGCGGGGACGGGGGCTACACCTTC.

This clonotype was seen a few times. The chain is built from TRBV4-3 and TRBJ2-3, with D maybe TRBD2 (5 bases). V was cut by 0 bases and J by 0 bases, with 7 bases left in between. Per germline, CDR1 LGHNA and CDR2 YSLEER. The CDR3 contains 15 residues. CDR3 in DNA: TGCGCCAGCAGCCAAGAGGAGCGGAGCACAGATACGCAGTATTTT. The encoded protein is CASSQEERSTDTQYF.

V is TRBV25-1 and J is TRBJ1-2; 8 nucleotides align to TRBD1. The CDR3 loop spans 15 amino acids. After removal of 2 bases from V and 4 bases from J, the junction contained 6 bases not matched to a gene. Germline values: CDR1 MGHDK, CDR2 SYGVNS. The CDR3 loop reads CASSETGTGAYGYTF. The CDR3 nucleotides read TGTGCCAGCAGTGAAACCGGGACAGGTGCCTATGGCTACACCTTC.

At least ten counts were recorded for this clonotype. V and J are TRBV20-1 and TRBJ1-1, with 9 nucleotides matching TRBD1. CDR3 length: 14 residues. J was trimmed by 0 bases and V by 3 bases; bases with no gene match: 2. Germline-derived CDR1 and CDR2 are DFQATT and SNEGSKA (reference sequence). The CDR3 sequence is CSARDRGLNTEAFF. In DNA, the CDR3 is TGCAGTGCTAGGGACAGGGGATTGAACACTGAAGCTTTCTTT.

The V and J genes are TRBV19 and TRBJ2-7; weak D call: TRBD2 (6 bases). This CDR3 has 15 amino acids. Trimming left V 1 base short and J 5 bases short, with 15 bases between. Germline CDR1 and CDR2: LNHDA and SQIVND (reference sequence). This CDR3 reads CASSIASRGSHEQYF. The CDR3 coding sequence is TGTGCCAGTAGTATAGCGAGCCGGGGGTCCCACGAGCAGTACTTC.

This clonotype was found many times. The chain combines TRBV7-2 with TRBJ2-1, with 8 nucleotides matching TRBD2. The J segment lost 10 bases and the V segment lost 6 bases, leaving 8 bases of the junction unmatched. There are 13 residues in the CDR3. Germline V CDR1 and CDR2: SGHTA, FQGNSA. CDR3 sequence: CASRYTSGGEQFF. DNA of the CDR3: TGTGCCAGCAGATATACTAGCGGAGGAGAGCAGTTCTTC.

This clonotype came up many times. This rearrangement joins TRBV28 to TRBJ2-2, with 8 bases lining up with TRBD2. J gave up 4 bases and V 3 bases, and 4 bases lay outside the gene matches. Germline lookup yields CDR1 MDHEN and CDR2 SYDVKM. The CDR3 is 15 amino acids. Here the CDR3 reads CASSFGTSFTGELFF. In nucleotides, the CDR3 is TGTGCCAGCAGTTTCGGGACTAGTTTCACCGGGGAGCTGTTTTTT.

This clonotype was seen repeatedly, ten times or more. V gene TRBV5-1 combines with J gene TRBJ2-3; D is perhaps TRBD2 (6 bases). In germline, CDR1 is SGHRS, CDR2 YFSETQ. V lost 3 bases to trimming and J lost 2 bases, with 10 bases between them. CDR3 size: 14 residues. CDR3 nucleotides: TGCGCCAGCAGCTGGGGGACTTTCACAGATACGCAGTATTTT. This translates into CASSWGTFTDTQYF. Variable domain in full (rest from reference TRBV5-1 and TRBJ2-3): KAGVTQTPRYLIKTRGQQVTLSCSPISGHRSVSWYQQTPGQGLQFLFEYFSETQRNKGNFPGRFSGRQFSNSRSEMNVSTLELGDSALYLCASSWGTFTDTQYFGPGTRLTVL.

This clonotype came up once. An end of the junction differs from the germline gene, which may be a read error. J is TRBJ2-3 and V is TRBV5-7, with 8 nucleotides matching TRBD1. TRBV5-7 falls under the ORF class, with uncertain function. The CDR3 spans 16 residues. The CDR3 DNA follows: TGTGCCAGCAGGGTGAGGAGGGCAGGGGGCACAGATAGGCAGTATTTT. This gives the protein CASRVRRAGGTDRQYF.

This clonotype was counted at least ten times. The chain is built from TRBV28 and TRBJ2-1; 7 nucleotides line up with TRBD1. The CDR3 is 15 amino acids. Germline-derived CDR1 and CDR2 are MDHEN and SYDVKM. V was clipped by 5 bases and J by 4 bases; unmatched bases: 8. This CDR3 is CASSLRQGEYNEQFF. The CDR3 nucleotides are TGTGCCAGCAGTCTCAGGCAGGGGGAGTACAATGAGCAGTTCTTC.

The rearrangement links TRBV10-3 to TRBJ2-6, with D perhaps TRBD1 (6 bases). CDR1 and CDR2 (germline): ENHRY, SYGVKD. V dropped 6 bases and J dropped 4 bases, with 19 bases sitting between them. CDR3 length equals 17 residues. This chain's CDR3 is CAIRPTLTGTGANVLTF. The CDR3 DNA follows: TGTGCCATCAGGCCTACCTTAACAGGGACCGGGGCCAACGTCCTGACTTTC.

The J gene is TRBJ2-7, the V gene TRBV6-2 or TRBV6-3; TRBD1 might be the D (5 bases). This CDR3 spans 15 amino acids. In germline, CDR1 is MNHEY, CDR2 SVGEGT. V was shortened by 0 bases and J by 5 bases, with 14 bases between the two germline ends. Written as DNA, the CDR3 is TGTGCCAGCAGTTACTCGAGCCAGGGTTACGACGAGCAGTACTTC. This sequence encodes CASSYSSQGYDEQYF.

In this sample, this clonotype turned up many times. The chain joins TRBV12-3 or TRBV12-4 to TRBJ2-1; 9 positions agree with TRBD2. This CDR3 spans 13 amino acids. Trimming at V came to 6 bases and at J to 6 bases, leaving 3 bases not matched to a gene. The chain's CDR3 is CASRLAGPNEQFF. The DNA of the CDR3 is TGTGCCAGCAGGCTAGCGGGGCCCAATGAGCAGTTCTTC.

This clonotype appeared a few times. This chain connects TRBV4-1 to TRBJ2-2, with 13 bases that match TRBD2. The germline V gene has CDR1 MGHRA and CDR2 YSYEKL. The CDR3 runs to 16 residues. The V and J ends lost 2 bases and 6 bases, in that order; junction bases with no gene match: 3. The CDR3, as DNA: TGCGCCAGCAGCCAACCAACTAGCGGGAGGGCCGGGGAGCTGTTTTTT. It translates to CASSQPTSGRAGELFF.